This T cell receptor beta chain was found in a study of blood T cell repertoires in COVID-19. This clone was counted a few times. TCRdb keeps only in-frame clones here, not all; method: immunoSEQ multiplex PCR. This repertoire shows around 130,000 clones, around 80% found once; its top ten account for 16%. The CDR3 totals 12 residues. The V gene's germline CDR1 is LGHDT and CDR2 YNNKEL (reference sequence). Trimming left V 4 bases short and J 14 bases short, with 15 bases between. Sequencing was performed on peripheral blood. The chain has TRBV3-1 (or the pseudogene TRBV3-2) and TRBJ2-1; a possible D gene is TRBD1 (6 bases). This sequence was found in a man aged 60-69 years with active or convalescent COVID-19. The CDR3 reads CASSLVDRSKFF. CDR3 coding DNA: TGTGCCAGCAGCCTCGTCGACAGGAGCAAGTTCTTC.